The TCR beta chain described here comes from a study of blood T cell repertoires in COVID-19 (TCRdb year 2020). Some background on the complete study: The collaborator samples originated in the United States, Italy and Spain and spanned the acute and convalescent phases of COVID-19. HLA class I and class II types, where available, came from metadata supplied by the sample provider rather than from assay-based typing. A freely available public database, intended as a resource for researchers studying the immune response to SARS-CoV-2, is where the repertoires were released. Deeply sampled blood TCRbeta repertoires from subjects exposed to, actively infected with, or recovered from COVID-19 were included in the dataset. The material from the prospective study consisted of cDNA or gDNA derived from T cells, B-cell-depleted T cells, or PBMCs. The samples were drawn from two sources: the first 160 participants of the ongoing ImmuneRACE study, and 1,000 to 1,500 subjects contributed by 6 global collaborators. Nearly every sample came with metadata listing a de-identified subject ID, COVID-19 status, age in years and sex. General conclusions and limits of the study: The amount of clinical and demographic metadata varied by source and participant and was provided uncurated.

The immunoSEQ Assay, a bias-controlled multiplex PCR, was used to amplify TCRbeta CDR3 regions from genomic DNA. In the original analysis: Within the assay, amplification of reference gene primers was used to estimate how many nucleated cells each sample contained. To quantify the absolute abundance of each unique TCRbeta CDR3 rearrangement, sequence reads were collapsed and filtered. Productive Simpson clonality was computed per sample as the square root of Simpson's diversity index over productive rearrangements. TCRdb holds this immuneACCESS table with in-frame rearrangements only. Some clones are missing; in checked studies, unresolved V genes explain under half, and the rest has no known cause. V and J calls and clone size are those listed in that table; D and trimming were worked out from the DNA. The sample contains roughly 250,000 clones, around nine tenths of them found a single time. The top ten hold around 3.2% of the sample.

The CDR3 runs 12 residues from the cysteine to the phenylalanine. Only CDR3 DNA is held: 36 bases, read in frame from base 1. Cut back by 5 bases and 4 bases, the V and J ends lie 8 bases apart. From a lookup of the germline V gene, CDR1 and CDR2 are MDHEN and SYDVKM. In the prospective study, participants were 18 to 89 years old, resided in about two dozen geographic areas of the United States, and were enrolled through a virtual design. To assign participants to cohorts, the prospective study relied on clinical history that participants themselves reported in a screening survey and a study questionnaire. Exposed participants were defined as having been in contact with someone with a PCR-confirmed or clinician-diagnosed COVID-19 case within 2 weeks of study entry. Each participant in the prospective study had whole blood, serum and a nasopharyngeal or oropharyngeal swab collected by mobile phlebotomists. Over a 2-month period, participants in the prospective study had the option of providing additional blood draws and questionnaires. Blood samples from the prospective study were shipped frozen or at room temperature prior to DNA extraction.

On this clone itself: Its antigen is still unknown. Per-base qualities were not stored, and no clone one base away is much larger.

This receptor was taken from a woman aged 40 to 50 who had been exposed to COVID-19. The sequenced material came from PBMCs or T cells enriched from blood (not recorded which). The rearranged chain carries TRBV28 and TRBJ1-2; no D gene is confidently identified. The sequence in DNA is TGTGCCAGCAGTGAAAAGAGCTATGGCTACACCTTC. Translated, it reads CASSEKSYGYTF.